Sequencing of this T cell receptor beta chain was carried out in a study of T cell repertoires in cytomegalovirus infection. TCRdb called the reads again in MiXCR, with one record for every CDR3 protein. The table lists fewer than 300,000 distinct CDR3 sequences, about a quarter of them singletons. Germline V gene sequence: CDR1 SGHTA, CDR2 FQGNSA. Trimming shortened V by 5 bases and J by 3 bases, and 20 bases separated the two germline ends. This CDR3 has 16 amino acids. This clonotype occurred many times. The sample comprised PBMCs. The rearrangement uses TRBV7-2 and TRBJ2-7; D ambiguous. The source of this sequence is a human donor in good health (CMV status not recorded). Some clones in this sample may be carry-over from other donors' samples. As DNA, the CDR3 is TGTGCCAGCAGCCCCTTAGCTCAGCCCGGCTACTACGAGCAGTACTTC. It is translated as CASSPLAQPGYYEQYF.